A selection of T cell receptor beta chains follows, all from one sample in a study of cytomegalovirus exposure and HLA in healthy donors. Using immunoSEQ multiplex PCR, the repertoire was profiled, and TCRdb retains in-frame clones only, with some absent. This sample has tens of thousands of clones, with about 77% found just once. The sample consisted of PBMCs. Receptor source: a male donor in good health and CMV-seropositive. Both conserved end residues are part of each CDR3. A D gene is named only where the DNA matches it firmly. Rows give clone size only sometimes, using once, few, many, or a class for an expanded clone.

TRBV5-1	TRBJ2-7	TRBD1	NA	TGCGCCAGCAGCAAGGACAGGGTCTACGAGCAGTACTTC	CASSKDRVYEQYF
TRBV29-1	TRBJ2-5	NA	NA	TGCAGCGTGGAGGGCCCGGAGACCCAGTACTTC	CSVEGPETQYF
TRBV7-8	TRBJ2-2	NA	NA	TGTGCCAGCAGCCCCCAACTAGCGCCGAGGGGGACCGGGGAGCTGTTTTTT	CASSPQLAPRGTGELFF
TRBV7-8	TRBJ1-6	TRBD1	NA	TGTGCCAGCAGCTCCCAAGGACAGGGCTATTCACCCCTCCACTTT	CASSSQGQGYSPLHF
TRBV7-6	TRBJ2-6	TRBD1	NA	TGTGCCAGCAGCCTTAGGGACAGTAGCGAGTCTGGGGCCAACGTCCTGACTTTC	CASSLRDSSESGANVLTF
TRBV18	TRBJ2-7	TRBD2	few	TGTGCCAGCTCACCAGGACTAGCCTACGAGCAGTACTTC	CASSPGLAYEQYF
TRBV30	TRBJ2-6	NA	NA	TGTGCCTCGAGCGGTCAAGGGGCAGGGGACGCTGGGGCCAACGTCCTGACTTTC	CASSGQGAGDAGANVLTF
TRBV19	TRBJ2-1	TRBD2	few	TGTGCCAGTTCCGGGACTAGCTCCTCAGGAAGTAATGAGCAGTTCTTC	CASSGTSSSGSNEQFF
TRBV4-1	TRBJ2-7	NA	NA	TGCGCCAGCAGCCAAGATAGTTCAGGCCCGGGGGAGCAGTACTTC	CASSQDSSGPGEQYF
TRBV7-3	TRBJ2-3	TRBD1	NA	TGTGCCAGCAGCTCCCGGACAGGCTTGGGCACAGATACGCAGTATTTT	CASSSRTGLGTDTQYF
TRBV28	TRBJ2-3	NA	NA	TGTGCCAGCAGTTTTAGCAGAACAGATACGCAGTATTTT	CASSFSRTDTQYF
TRBV5-1	TRBJ2-2	TRBD2	few	TGCGCCAGCAGCTCGGGACTAGCGGGCGGGGAGCTGTTTTTT	CASSSGLAGGELFF
TRBV25-1	TRBJ2-5	TRBD1	NA	TGTGCCAGCAGTGAACTCCAGGGGGCTGGGGAGACCCAGTACTTC	CASSELQGAGETQYF
TRBV6-4	TRBJ2-2	TRBD1	NA	TGTGCCAGCAGCGGGACAGGGGAGAACACCGGGGAGCTGTTTTTT	CASSGTGENTGELFF
TRBV6-1	TRBJ2-3	NA	few	TGTGCCAGCAATTCGGGGGAAGCAGATACGCAGTATTTT	CASNSGEADTQYF
TRBV9	TRBJ1-2	TRBD1	NA	TGTGCCAGCAGCGATCAGACAGGGGGCTATGGCTACACCTTC	CASSDQTGGYGYTF
TRBV10-1	TRBJ2-1	TRBD2	NA	TGCGCCAGAAGGGGCCCGGGACTAGCGGGGAGCAATGAGCAGTTCTTC	CARRGPGLAGSNEQFF
TRBV30	TRBJ1-3	NA	NA	TGTGCCTGGACTCGACCGGCAGGGTGGACTGGAAACACCATATATTTT	CAWTRPAGWTGNTIYF
TRBV19	TRBJ2-1	TRBD2	NA	TGTGCCAGTAGTCCGTATAGGCTAGCGGGAGGAAATGAGCAGTTCTTC	CASSPYRLAGGNEQFF
TRBV5-5	TRBJ2-2	TRBD2	NA	TGTGCCAGCAGCTTGGAGCCTAGCGGACCGATCACCGGGGAGCTGTTTTTT	CASSLEPSGPITGELFF
TRBV28	TRBJ2-1	TRBD2	NA	TGTGCCAGCAGTTTGGCGGGAGCTGCTCGGGTCGGTGAGCAGTTCTTC	CASSLAGAARVGEQFF
TRBV18	TRBJ2-2	TRBD2	NA	TGTGCCAGCTCACTTTTCCTAGCGGGAATGACCGGGGAGCTGTTTTTT	CASSLFLAGMTGELFF
TRBV25-1	TRBJ1-2	NA	NA	TGTGCCAGCAGTGACGGGAGGAGCGGACGTGGCTACACCTTC	CASSDGRSGRGYTF
TRBV7-2	TRBJ2-3	NA	NA	TGTGCCAGCAGCTTAGCCAGGGGTGTCTCAGATACGCAGTATTTT	CASSLARGVSDTQYF
TRBV11-2	TRBJ2-4	NA	NA	TGTGCCAGCAGCACAACCCTCAGGGGAGGGACCAAAAACATTCAGTACTTC	CASSTTLRGGTKNIQYF
TRBV7-6	TRBJ1-5	NA	NA	TGTGCCAGCAGCTTAGCGAGAGAGGCAAACACCAATCAGCCCCAGCATTTT	CASSLAREANTNQPQHF
TRBV5-1	TRBJ1-4	TRBD1	few	TGCGCCAGCAGGGTAGGAGACAGGGGGGCTGAAAAACTGTTTTTT	CASRVGDRGAEKLFF
TRBV5-1	TRBJ2-1	TRBD2	NA	TGCGCCAGCAGCTCCCAGATCAGCGGGAGCTCCTACAATGAGCAGTTCTTC	CASSSQISGSSYNEQFF
TRBV2	TRBJ2-7	TRBD2	NA	TGTGCCAGCATGGGAGGGAGTTCGTACGAGCAGTACTTC	CASMGGSSYEQYF
TRBV6-5	TRBJ2-5	TRBD2	once	TGTGCCAGCAGCGGACTAGCGGGACAAGAGACCCAGTACTTC	CASSGLAGQETQYF
TRBV7-9	TRBJ1-2	NA	NA	TGTGCCAGCAAACCACTAACTAACTATGGCTACACCTTC	CASKPLTNYGYTF
TRBV5-5	TRBJ2-2	NA	NA	TGTGCCAGCAGCTTGCGTTTGAACACCGGGGAGCTGTTTTTT	CASSLRLNTGELFF
TRBV6-5	TRBJ1-2	TRBD1	NA	TGTGCCAGCAGTTACCGGGACAGGGTGCGGGGCTACACCTTC	CASSYRDRVRGYTF
TRBV29-1	TRBJ2-7	TRBD2	NA	TGCAGCGTACGTATCGCCGGGACTAGCGGCTACGAGCAGTACTTC	CSVRIAGTSGYEQYF
TRBV10-3	TRBJ1-1	NA	NA	TGTGCCATCAGATCTTCCGGGGGTAACACTGAAGCTTTCTTT	CAIRSSGGNTEAFF
TRBV7-8	TRBJ1-5	NA	NA	TGTGCCAGCAGCCCGCTAGGGACATTGAATCAGCCCCAGCATTTT	CASSPLGTLNQPQHF
TRBV19	TRBJ1-5	TRBD1	once	TGTGCCAGTAGTAGGGACAGGGGTCGCAATCAGCCCCAGCATTTT	CASSRDRGRNQPQHF
TRBV27	TRBJ2-7	NA	once	TGTGCCAGCAGTCCTCGGGGGTCGGTCTACGAGCAGTACTTC	CASSPRGSVYEQYF
TRBV29-1	TRBJ2-1	NA	few	TGCAGCGCTGCGACTCCTTGGGATGAGCAGTTCTTC	CSAATPWDEQFF
TRBV19	TRBJ2-5	TRBD1	NA	TGTGCCAGTAGTGCAGGGGGCGGGCTGGAGACCCAGTACTTC	CASSAGGGLETQYF
TRBV28	TRBJ2-7	TRBD1	NA	TGTGCCAGCAGTTTCCCGGGACAGGGAACCTACGAGCAGTACTTC	CASSFPGQGTYEQYF
TRBV7-9	TRBJ1-1	NA	NA	TGTGCCAGCAGCATCCGTAGCACTGAAGCTTTCTTT	CASSIRSTEAFF
TRBV28	TRBJ1-5	NA	NA	TGTGCCAGCAGTACCGTTAAGCGTGGCAATCAGCCCCAGCATTTT	CASSTVKRGNQPQHF
TRBV5-1	TRBJ1-1	NA	NA	TGCGCCAGCAGCTTGATGTCAGTGAACACTGAAGCTTTCTTT	CASSLMSVNTEAFF
TRBV7-2	TRBJ2-5	TRBD1	once	TGTGCCAGCAGCCCAACAGGGGGACGTGCAGGAGAGACCCAGTACTTC	CASSPTGGRAGETQYF
TRBV29-1	TRBJ2-1	TRBD1	NA	TGCAGCTCTGATGATCCGGACAGGGACTACAATGAGCAGTTCTTC	CSSDDPDRDYNEQFF
TRBV28	TRBJ2-7	TRBD1	NA	TGTGCCAGCAGGAGAATGGGACAGGGGGCCCACGAGCAGTACTTC	CASRRMGQGAHEQYF
TRBV15	TRBJ1-5	TRBD1	NA	TGTGCCACCAGCAGGGACAGGGGCAATCAGCCCCAGCATTTT	CATSRDRGNQPQHF
TRBV12-5	TRBJ2-3	TRBD2	NA	TGTGCCAGTTCCGGACTAGCGGGCGGGAGGGGGCCAGATACGCAGTATTTT	CASSGLAGGRGPDTQYF
TRBV6-5	TRBJ2-7	TRBD1	NA	TGTGCCAGCAGAGCCGGACAGGGGGCCTACTACGAGCAGTACTTC	CASRAGQGAYYEQYF
TRBV19	TRBJ2-2	TRBD2	NA	TGTGCCAGTAATAGACTAGCGGGAAACACCGGGGAGCTGTTTTTT	CASNRLAGNTGELFF
TRBV6-5	TRBJ2-4	TRBD2	once	TGTGCCAGCAAACTAGCGGAGAAAAACATTCAGTACTTC	CASKLAEKNIQYF
TRBV7-2	TRBJ2-7	TRBD1	NA	TGTGCCAGCAGCGTCCTCGGGACAGGGGGTTCCTACGAGCAGTACTTC	CASSVLGTGGSYEQYF
TRBV28	TRBJ2-3	TRBD1	once	TGTGCCAGCAGTTCGGGAGACAGGGGCCTCAGCACAGATACGCAGTATTTT	CASSSGDRGLSTDTQYF
TRBV28	TRBJ2-1	TRBD1	NA	TGTGCCAGCAGTTCACATACCGGGACAGGGTTCTTCAATGAGCAGTTCTTC	CASSSHTGTGFFNEQFF
TRBV5-4	TRBJ2-2	NA	NA	TGTGCCAGCAGCTTGGCAGTCGCGAACACCGGGGAGCTGTTTTTT	CASSLAVANTGELFF
TRBV19	TRBJ1-5	NA	NA	TGTGCCAGTAGTATTACTTCTTCTGGGGGAGGTAGGCCCCAGCATTTT	CASSITSSGGGRPQHF
TRBV5-6	TRBJ1-4	TRBD1	NA	TGTGCCAGCAGCTTGGCCAAGGACAGGGATGAAAAACTGTTTTTT	CASSLAKDRDEKLFF
TRBV4-1	TRBJ2-5	NA	NA	TGCGCCAGCAGCCAAAGTGACAACCAAGAGACCCAGTACTTC	CASSQSDNQETQYF